This T cell receptor (beta chain) emerged from a study of blood T cell repertoires in COVID-19. Study overall: Whether acute or convalescent, the COVID-19 samples came from the United States, Italy and Spain. PBMCs, B-cell-depleted T cells, or T cells provided the cDNA or gDNA that made up the material.

Trimming at V came to 6 bases and at J to 4 bases, leaving 10 bases not matched to a gene. Germline loops: CDR1 SGDLS, CDR2 YYNGEE. This CDR3 spans 15 amino acids. Repertoires were generated with immunoSEQ multiplex PCR, while TCRdb's copy carries only in-frame clones and drops some. The data hold 50,000 to 60,000 clones, with 82% observed a single time. V is TRBV9 and J is TRBJ1-2; 9 nucleotides agree with TRBD1. Sequencing used peripheral blood. The TCR originated in a human donor in a cohort sampled during active or convalescent COVID-19. Here the CDR3 reads CASTLSGQGGYGYTF. The DNA of the CDR3 is TGTGCCAGCACACTTTCGGGACAGGGCGGCTATGGCTACACCTTC.